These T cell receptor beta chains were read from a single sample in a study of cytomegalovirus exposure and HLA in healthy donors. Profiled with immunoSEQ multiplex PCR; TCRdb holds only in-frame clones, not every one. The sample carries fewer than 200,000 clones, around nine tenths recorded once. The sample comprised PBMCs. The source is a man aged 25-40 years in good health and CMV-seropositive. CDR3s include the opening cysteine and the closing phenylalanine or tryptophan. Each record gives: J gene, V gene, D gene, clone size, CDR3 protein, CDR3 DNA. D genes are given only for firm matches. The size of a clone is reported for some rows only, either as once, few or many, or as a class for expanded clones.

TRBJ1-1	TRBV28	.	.	CASKDTNTEAFF	TGTGCCAGCAAGGACACCAACACTGAAGCTTTCTTT
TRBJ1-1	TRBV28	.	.	CASRGTEAFF	TGTGCCAGCAGGGGCACTGAAGCTTTCTTT
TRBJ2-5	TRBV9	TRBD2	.	CASSAGTSGESLQETQYF	TGTGCCAGCAGCGCCGGGACTAGCGGGGAGAGCTTACAAGAGACCCAGTACTTC
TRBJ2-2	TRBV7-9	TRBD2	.	CASSLVSGLAAFFSGELFF	TGTGCCAGCAGCTTAGTTTCGGGGCTAGCGGCCTTCTTTAGTGGGGAGCTGTTTTTT
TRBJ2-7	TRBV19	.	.	CASSMSAKTYEQYF	TGTGCCAGTAGTATGTCGGCCAAGACCTACGAGCAGTACTTC
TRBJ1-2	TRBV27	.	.	CASSLGRGTNYGYTF	TGTGCCAGCAGTTTAGGACGAGGGACTAACTATGGCTACACCTTC
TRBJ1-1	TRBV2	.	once	CASSLLDNIDTEAFF	TGTGCCAGCAGCCTTCTTGACAATATCGACACTGAAGCTTTCTTT
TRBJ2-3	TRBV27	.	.	CASSPFWGTSTDTQYF	TGTGCCAGCAGTCCCTTCTGGGGAACTAGCACAGATACGCAGTATTTT
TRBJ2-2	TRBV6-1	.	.	CASRANTGELFF	TGTGCCAGCAGGGCCAACACCGGGGAGCTGTTTTTT
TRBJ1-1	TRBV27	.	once	CASSFRGNTEAFF	TGTGCCAGCAGTTTTAGGGGGAACACTGAAGCTTTCTTT
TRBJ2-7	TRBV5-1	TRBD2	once	CASSLAGLAGGNYEQYF	TGCGCCAGCAGCTTGGCCGGGCTAGCGGGAGGGAACTACGAGCAGTACTTC
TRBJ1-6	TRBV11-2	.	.	CASSSWQGENSPLHF	TGTGCCAGCAGCTCGTGGCAGGGCGAGAATTCACCCCTCCACTTT
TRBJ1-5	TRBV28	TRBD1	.	CAIPGGQGHQPQHF	TGTGCCATTCCAGGGGGGCAGGGACATCAGCCCCAGCATTTT
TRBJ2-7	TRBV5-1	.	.	CASSLTIRSQRSYEQYF	TGCGCCAGCAGCTTGACCATCCGCTCTCAGCGCTCCTACGAGCAGTACTTC
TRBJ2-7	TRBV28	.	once	CASSLSSTYEQYF	TGTGCCAGCAGTTTATCGAGCACCTACGAGCAGTACTTC
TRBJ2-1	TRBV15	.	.	CATAQGGPLRTFQFF	TGTGCCACAGCCCAGGGGGGCCCGCTAAGAACGTTCCAGTTCTTC
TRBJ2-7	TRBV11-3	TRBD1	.	CASSSGQGSPYEQYF	TGTGCCAGCAGCTCGGGACAGGGCTCACCATACGAGCAGTACTTC
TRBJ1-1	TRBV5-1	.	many	CASSLPGGAEAFF	TGCGCCAGCAGCTTGCCTGGGGGAGCTGAAGCTTTCTTT
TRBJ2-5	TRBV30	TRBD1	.	CAWSYSRGETQYF	TGTGCCTGGAGCTACAGCAGGGGGGAGACCCAGTACTTC
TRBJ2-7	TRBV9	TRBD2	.	CASSRSGLADLYEQYF	TGTGCCAGCAGCCGTAGCGGACTAGCGGACCTCTACGAGCAGTACTTC